This TCR beta chain was identified during a study of Graves' ophthalmopathy and Graves' hyperthyroidism. Across the study: Investigators collected peripheral blood at initial diagnosis, before any treatment was given.

Findings and caveats of the study: In blood appeared most of the expanded thyroid clonotypes whose frequency exceeded 0.001.

Donors with ophthalmopathy: moderate-to-severe activity, CAS ≥3, NOSPECS ≥4, duration under 3 months. It was from roughly 10 ml of fresh peripheral blood that the PBMCs came. Beta-chain TCR CDR3 regions were amplified from RNA transcripts. HTBI primers served in a first-round RT-PCR, which a second-round multiplex PCR followed. TCRdb reprocessed the multiplex PCR reads with MiXCR, giving one entry per CDR3 protein. Of 650,000 to 900,000 distinct CDR3 sequences listed, 40% were seen once; the top ten hold 40% to 45%. The germline CDR1 and CDR2 sequences are LNHDA and SQIVND (reference sequence). This CDR3 is 18 amino acids long. V lost 4 bases and J lost 4; bases outside the gene matches: 13. Of note for this clonotype: What it binds is not known.

This TCR derives from an adult man with Graves' ophthalmopathy. V usage is TRBV19 and J usage is TRBJ2-6; 7 positions match TRBD2. Sequenced: peripheral blood. The CDR3 is CASSTSGTTNTGANVLTF. As DNA, the CDR3 is TGTGCCAGTAGTACATCGGGGACTACGAACACCGGGGCCAACGTCCTGACTTTC.